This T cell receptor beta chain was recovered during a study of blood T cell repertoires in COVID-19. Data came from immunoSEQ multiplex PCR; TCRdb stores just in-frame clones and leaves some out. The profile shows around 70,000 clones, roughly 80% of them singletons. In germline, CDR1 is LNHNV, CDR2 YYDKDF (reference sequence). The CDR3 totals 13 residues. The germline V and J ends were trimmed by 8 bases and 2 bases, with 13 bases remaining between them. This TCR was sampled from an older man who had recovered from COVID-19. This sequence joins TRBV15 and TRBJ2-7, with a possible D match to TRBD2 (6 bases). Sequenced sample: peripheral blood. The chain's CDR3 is CATSSGEAYEQYF. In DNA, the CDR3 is TGTGCCACCTCCAGTGGGGAGGCCTACGAGCAGTACTTC.